Here is one TCR beta chain with its context. Its antigen remains unidentified. These data come from a study of CD8 T cells in Susac syndrome. Study-wide findings and caveats: The authors acknowledged that the study's TCR sequencing and HLA analysis involved relatively few individuals.

Germline CDR1 MNHEY, CDR2 SMNVEV (reference sequence). CDR3 size: 15 residues. The ends were cut back, 6 bases at V and 4 bases at J, with 16 bases in the middle. After extraction with the RNeasy kit, roughly 0.5 to 1 ug of the RNA was reverse transcribed using random hexamers. Each CDR3 protein gets one entry after TCRdb re-called the immunoSEQ multiplex PCR reads with MiXCR. Among approximately 100,000 distinct CDR3 sequences listed, 90% to 98% were seen once. Sequencing input: CD4+ T cells from PBMCs. V usage is TRBV27 and J usage is TRBJ2-1; D possibly corresponds to TRBD2 (5 bases). The receptor comes from a human donor in good health. CDR3 residues: CASRRRSGPYNEQFF. The DNA for the CDR3 is TGTGCCAGCAGACGGAGAAGCGGCCCTTACAATGAGCAGTTCTTC.